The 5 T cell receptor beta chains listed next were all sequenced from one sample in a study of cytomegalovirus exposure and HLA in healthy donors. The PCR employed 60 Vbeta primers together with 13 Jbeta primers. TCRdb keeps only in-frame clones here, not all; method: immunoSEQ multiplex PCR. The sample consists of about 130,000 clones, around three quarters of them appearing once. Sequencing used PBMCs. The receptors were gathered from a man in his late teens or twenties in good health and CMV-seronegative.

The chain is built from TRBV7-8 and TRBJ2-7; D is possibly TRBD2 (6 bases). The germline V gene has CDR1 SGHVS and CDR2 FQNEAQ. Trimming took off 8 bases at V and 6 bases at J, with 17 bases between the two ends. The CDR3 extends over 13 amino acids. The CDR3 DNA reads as TGTGCCAGCGTGGGGGGAGCCCAGGGCGAGCAGTACTTC. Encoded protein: CASVGGAQGEQYF.

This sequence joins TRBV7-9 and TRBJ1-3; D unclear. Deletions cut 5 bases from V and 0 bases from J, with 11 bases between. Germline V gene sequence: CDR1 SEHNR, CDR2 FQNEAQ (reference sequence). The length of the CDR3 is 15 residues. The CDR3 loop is CASSPPGISGNTIYF. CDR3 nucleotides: TGTGCCAGCAGCCCGCCCGGGATCTCTGGAAACACCATATATTTT.

The CDR3, as DNA: TGTGCCTGGAGGGGTCAGGGTGATCTCGTGACCCAGTACTTC. It yields the protein CAWRGQGDLVTQYF. J is TRBJ2-5 and V is TRBV30; tentatively, D is TRBD1 (5 bases). V lost 3 bases and J lost 7, with 18 bases in between. The CDR3 contains 14 residues. The germline CDR1 and CDR2 sequences are GTSNPN and SVGIG (reference sequence).

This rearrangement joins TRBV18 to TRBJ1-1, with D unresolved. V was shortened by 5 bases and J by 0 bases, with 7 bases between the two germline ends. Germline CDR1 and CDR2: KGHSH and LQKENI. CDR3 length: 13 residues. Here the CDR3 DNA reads TGTGCCAGCTCATCGGGAATGAACACTGAAGCTTTCTTT. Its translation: CASSSGMNTEAFF.

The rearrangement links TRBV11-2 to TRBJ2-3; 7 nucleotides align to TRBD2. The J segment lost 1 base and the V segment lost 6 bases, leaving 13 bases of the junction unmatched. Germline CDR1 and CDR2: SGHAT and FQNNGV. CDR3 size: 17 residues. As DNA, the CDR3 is TGTGCCAGCAGTACCGCTAGACGGGGGGTAGGCACAGATACGCAGTATTTT. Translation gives CASSTARRGVGTDTQYF.